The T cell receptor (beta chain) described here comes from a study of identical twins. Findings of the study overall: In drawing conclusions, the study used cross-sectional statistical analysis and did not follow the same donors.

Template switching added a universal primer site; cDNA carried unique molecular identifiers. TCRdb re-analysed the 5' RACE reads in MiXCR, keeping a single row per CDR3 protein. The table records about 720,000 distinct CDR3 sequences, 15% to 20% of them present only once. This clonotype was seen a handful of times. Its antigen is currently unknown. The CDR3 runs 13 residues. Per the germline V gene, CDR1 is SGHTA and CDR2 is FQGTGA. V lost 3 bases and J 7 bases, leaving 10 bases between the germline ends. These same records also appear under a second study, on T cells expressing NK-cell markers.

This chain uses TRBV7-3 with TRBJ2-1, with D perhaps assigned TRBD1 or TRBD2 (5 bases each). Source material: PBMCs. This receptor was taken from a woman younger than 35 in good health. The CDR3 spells CASSFRDGNEQFF. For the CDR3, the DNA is TGTGCCAGCAGCTTCCGGGACGGAAATGAGCAGTTCTTC.